This is a list of T cell receptor beta chains from one sample in a study of T cell repertoires in cytomegalovirus infection. TCRdb reanalysed the reads using MiXCR and keeps one entry per CDR3 protein. The table records 500,000 or so distinct CDR3 sequences, about 17% of them present only once. Sample: CD8+ T cells from PBMCs. These receptors were taken from a human donor in good health (CMV status not recorded). Some clones in this sample may be carry-over from other donors' samples. Each CDR3 is given with its conserved first and last residue. D genes are given only for firm matches. The size field is filled for only some rows; it gives once, few, many or a size class.

cdr3_nt,cdr3_aa,cdr3_length,v_call,clone_size,d_call,j_call
TGTGCCAGCAGCTCATCGGAGGGATTTATCCACGAGCAGTACTTC,CASSSSEGFIHEQYF,15,TRBV14,.,.,TRBJ2-7
TGCAGTGCTAGAGTAAAGTACAGGGGCGAGACCCAGTACTTC,CSARVKYRGETQYF,14,TRBV20-1,few,TRBD1,TRBJ2-5
TGTGCCAGCAGTTTATCGGCCGGGGGGGTTCGGGCAGATACGCAGTATTTT,CASSLSAGGVRADTQYF,17,TRBV27,many,TRBD2,TRBJ2-3
TGTGCCAGCAGCGTCGCAGGGGGAAAGGGCACTGAAGCTTTCTTT,CASSVAGGKGTEAFF,15,TRBV9,many,TRBD1,TRBJ1-1
TGTGCCAGCAGCGGGACAGGGGGCGCGGTACCCTATGGCTACACCTTC,CASSGTGGAVPYGYTF,16,TRBV6-2/TRBV6-3,.,TRBD1,TRBJ1-2
TGTGCCAGTAGTATAGCAGCGGGCTACAATGAGCAGTTCTTC,CASSIAAGYNEQFF,14,TRBV19,many,.,TRBJ2-1
TGTGCTAGTGGTTTGAGGGTACTGCTAGAACGACCCGGACAGGAAAAACTGTTTTTT,CASGLRVLLERPGQEKLFF,19,TRBV12-5,.,.,TRBJ1-4
TGTGCCAGCAGCGTAGAGGGACAAAGAGCTTTCTTT,CASSVEGQRAFF,12,TRBV9,.,.,TRBJ1-1
TGTGCCAGCAGTTACTCATCTGAAAAACCTGACTACGAGCAGTACTTC,CASSYSSEKPDYEQYF,16,TRBV6-6,few,.,TRBJ2-7
TGTGCCACCAGCATGGGGGCAGGGGTACTAACTGGAAACACCATATATTTT,CATSMGAGVLTGNTIYF,17,TRBV15,.,.,TRBJ1-3
TGTGCCAGCAGGGGAGACTCTGGGGCCAACGTCCTGACTTTC,CASRGDSGANVLTF,14,TRBV9,.,.,TRBJ2-6
TGCGCCAGCAGCCGTTCCGGGGCCAACAATGAGCAGTTCTTC,CASSRSGANNEQFF,14,TRBV4-1,few,.,TRBJ2-1
TGTGCCAGCAGTTTCAGGGTCCCCAGGGGCACAGATACGCAGTATTTT,CASSFRVPRGTDTQYF,16,TRBV27,.,.,TRBJ2-3
TGCAGTGCTAGAGAGTGGGACGAGACCCAGTACTTC,CSAREWDETQYF,12,TRBV20-1,.,.,TRBJ2-5
TGTGCCAGCAGTTCCCCCTTAGGAGGCCAAGAGACCCAGTACTTC,CASSSPLGGQETQYF,15,TRBV6-6,few,.,TRBJ2-5
TGTGCCAGCAGTCTAGCGGGATTCCAAGAGACCCAGTACTTC,CASSLAGFQETQYF,14,TRBV12-3/TRBV12-4,many,TRBD2,TRBJ2-5
TGCGCCAGCAGCCAAGAGGATGTTGCCGGGGAGCTGTTTTTT,CASSQEDVAGELFF,14,TRBV4-1,many,.,TRBJ2-2
TGTGCCAGCAGTGGCCCGGGACAACCTAATTCACCCCTCCACTTT,CASSGPGQPNSPLHF,15,TRBV2,.,.,TRBJ1-6
TGTGCCAGCAGTTTAACCGCCCTAGCGGGGGGGCCGGGTGAGCAGTTCTTC,CASSLTALAGGPGEQFF,17,TRBV12-3/TRBV12-4,few,TRBD2,TRBJ2-1
TGTGCCAGCAGCTCTCGGGAGGATGGCTACACCTTC,CASSSREDGYTF,12,TRBV7-6,many,.,TRBJ1-2
TGCAGTGCGCCGACAGGGTGGTCCTACGAGCAGTACTTC,CSAPTGWSYEQYF,13,TRBV20-1,.,TRBD1,TRBJ2-7
TGTGCCAGCAGCCCCCAAGAAGGGGTGGATGGCTACACCTTC,CASSPQEGVDGYTF,14,TRBV11-1,few,.,TRBJ1-2
TGTGCCAGCAGTTTGGGACAGGGTCTTGAAGAGACCCAGTACTTC,CASSLGQGLEETQYF,15,TRBV27,.,TRBD1,TRBJ2-5
TGTGCCAGCAGCTTACATCGACGGCCAGACTATAATTCACCCCTCCACTTT,CASSLHRRPDYNSPLHF,17,TRBV7-2,many,.,TRBJ1-6
TGTGCCAGTAGTATAGGGGTTTACTATGGCTACACCTTC,CASSIGVYYGYTF,13,TRBV19,few,.,TRBJ1-2
TGCGCCAGCAGCCAAGACTACGGGAGACAGGGGCAGAGACAGCCCCAGCATTTT,CASSQDYGRQGQRQPQHF,18,TRBV4-1,many,TRBD1,TRBJ1-5
TGTGCCAGCAGCTTGACCAGGGGGCCCGGGGAGCTGTTTTTT,CASSLTRGPGELFF,14,TRBV5-5,.,TRBD1,TRBJ2-2
TGTGCCAGCAGCGATCCCCGGGATCCCTCAGAGATTGCAACTAATGAAAAACTGTTTTTT,CASSDPRDPSEIATNEKLFF,20,TRBV9,.,.,TRBJ1-4
TGTGCCAGCAGCCAAGCGCGGGACTCGAGAGATGAGCAGTTCTTC,CASSQARDSRDEQFF,15,TRBV3-1,few,.,TRBJ2-1
TGTGCCAGCAGACATGGGTCGGACTATGGCTACACCTTC,CASRHGSDYGYTF,13,TRBV27,.,.,TRBJ1-2
TGTGCCAGCAGCTTAGTGACAGAGGACGTTGAAGCTTTCTTT,CASSLVTEDVEAFF,14,TRBV7-9,many,.,TRBJ1-1
TGTGCCAGCAGGGGCACTAGTGAAGGCATTCAGTACTTC,CASRGTSEGIQYF,13,TRBV27,few,.,TRBJ2-4
TGTGCCAGCAGTTACGGGACCACAACAGGGCAGCCCCAGCATTTT,CASSYGTTTGQPQHF,15,TRBV6-6,.,.,TRBJ1-5
TGTGCCAGCAGCTCCGGTCTACCGACCCAGAATGAAAAACTGTTTTTT,CASSSGLPTQNEKLFF,16,TRBV7-9,many,.,TRBJ1-4
TGTGCCTGGAGTCCCGGACTAGCGGGAGGGCCGTACACAGATACGCAGTATTTT,CAWSPGLAGGPYTDTQYF,18,TRBV30,few,TRBD2,TRBJ2-3
TGTGCCAGCGGCGTCTACGACACTGAAGCTTTCTTT,CASGVYDTEAFF,12,TRBV5-5,many,.,TRBJ1-1
TGTGCCAGCAGTGGGGTAGTGGGGAATGAGCAGTTCTTC,CASSGVVGNEQFF,13,TRBV6-1,few,.,TRBJ2-1
TGTGCCAGCAGCCATTCCCACTTCGGGGAGGACACTGAAGCTTTCTTT,CASSHSHFGEDTEAFF,16,TRBV4-2,.,.,TRBJ1-1
TGTGCCACCAGCAAGGGGGCTGGCCCGGGCGGGGGCTACGAGCAGTACTTC,CATSKGAGPGGGYEQYF,17,TRBV15,many,.,TRBJ2-7
TGTGCCAGCAGCTTGACTAGGAGAGGGATAGACCAAGAGACCCAGTACTTC,CASSLTRRGIDQETQYF,17,TRBV7-8,many,.,TRBJ2-5
TGTGCCAGCAGCTTATTCGGGGGCTCCTCCTACGAGCAGTACTTC,CASSLFGGSSYEQYF,15,TRBV11-2,many,.,TRBJ2-7
TGTGCCGTCGGGCCACAGGGTAGCACTGAAGCTTTCTTT,CAVGPQGSTEAFF,13,TRBV10-3,many,.,TRBJ1-1
TGTGCCAGCAGTTTAACCTTCCGGGACACTGAGAGCACAGATACGCAGTATTTT,CASSLTFRDTESTDTQYF,18,TRBV28,few,.,TRBJ2-3
TGCGCCAGCAGTCCCGGGACTAGGAGCACAGATACGCAGTATTTT,CASSPGTRSTDTQYF,15,TRBV5-1,few,TRBD2,TRBJ2-3
TGTGCCAGCTCACCACCGGGGACACCATTCTATGGCTACACCTTC,CASSPPGTPFYGYTF,15,TRBV18,.,.,TRBJ1-2
TGTGCCAGCAGGGGACAGGGACCCCTGTTCTTC,CASRGQGPLFF,11,TRBV5-4,.,TRBD1,TRBJ2-1
TGCGCCAGCAGCGATGGGGGGATGGAGCAGTACTTC,CASSDGGMEQYF,12,TRBV4-1,few,.,TRBJ2-7
TGTGCCAGCAGTTATGGGGAGAACTACAATGAGCAGTTCTTC,CASSYGENYNEQFF,14,TRBV6-5,many,.,TRBJ2-1
TGTGCCAGCAGCCACCGGGACTCCCCTAACAATGAGCAGTTCTTC,CASSHRDSPNNEQFF,15,TRBV3-1,.,.,TRBJ2-1
TGTGCCAGCAGGTCAGGGCACACTCAGCCCCAGCATTTT,CASRSGHTQPQHF,13,TRBV7-9,many,.,TRBJ1-5
TGTGCCAGCAGTCAAATCGGGACTAGTGACAATGAGCAGTTCTTC,CASSQIGTSDNEQFF,15,TRBV27,.,TRBD2,TRBJ2-1
TGTGCCAGCAGTTTGGACAGGGAGCTCTACGAGCAGTACTTC,CASSLDRELYEQYF,14,TRBV28,few,TRBD1,TRBJ2-7
TGTGCCACCAGTGATTGGGGCGGGGGGGCCTCGAATGAGCAGTTCTTC,CATSDWGGGASNEQFF,16,TRBV24-1,few,TRBD2,TRBJ2-1
TGTGCCAGCAGTCTTTGGTTCCATGAGCAGTTCTTC,CASSLWFHEQFF,12,TRBV7-6,few,.,TRBJ2-1
TGCGCCAGCAGCCCTTACCAAGGCTACGAGCAGTACTTC,CASSPYQGYEQYF,13,TRBV4-1,many,.,TRBJ2-7
TGCAGTGCTCGGGGACAGGGCATAAGTCAGCCCCAGCATTTT,CSARGQGISQPQHF,14,TRBV20-1,few,TRBD1,TRBJ1-5
TGCGCCAGCAGCGCCGGGACTCTTAGCACAGATACGCAGTATTTT,CASSAGTLSTDTQYF,15,TRBV10-2,few,.,TRBJ2-3
TGTGCCATCAGGACCAAGCGGGGACCCACAGATACGCAGTATTTT,CAIRTKRGPTDTQYF,15,TRBV10-3,few,TRBD2,TRBJ2-3
TGTGCCAGCAGCGCATTCACAGGGATATCGACGGGGACTGAAGCTTTCTTT,CASSAFTGISTGTEAFF,17,TRBV9,few,.,TRBJ1-1
TGCGCCAGCAGCTATCAGGACAGAGCCTACGAGCAGTACTTC,CASSYQDRAYEQYF,14,TRBV5-1,few,.,TRBJ2-7